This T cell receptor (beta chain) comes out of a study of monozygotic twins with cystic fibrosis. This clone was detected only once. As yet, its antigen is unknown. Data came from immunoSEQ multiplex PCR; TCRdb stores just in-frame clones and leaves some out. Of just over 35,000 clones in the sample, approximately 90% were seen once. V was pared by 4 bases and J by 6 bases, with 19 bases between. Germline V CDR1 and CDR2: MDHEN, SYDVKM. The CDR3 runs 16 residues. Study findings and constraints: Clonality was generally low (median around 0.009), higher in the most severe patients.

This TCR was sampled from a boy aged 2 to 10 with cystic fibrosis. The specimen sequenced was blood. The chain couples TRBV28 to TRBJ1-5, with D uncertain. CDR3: CASSYTQPYLSQPQHF. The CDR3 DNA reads TGTGCCAGCAGTTACACACAACCTTACCTCAGTCAGCCCCAGCATTTT.